This T cell receptor beta chain was captured in a study of CD8+CD57+ T cells in acquired aplastic anemia. All sequencing subjects had displayed CD8+CD57+ cell expansion on flow cytometry. There was no therapy given to any patient before the blood sampling took place. TCR beta VDJ combinations and CDR3 sequences were profiled from genomic DNA. TCRdb re-derived calls from the reads in MiXCR, one entry per CDR3 protein. The sample consists of around 50,000 distinct CDR3 sequences, roughly three fifths of them appearing once. The CDR3 is 14 residues long. Germline V gene lookup returns CDR1 MGHDK and CDR2 SYGVNS. Trimming removed 10 bases at V and 8 bases at J, with 21 bases between. Findings and caveats of the study: Significance was not reached for CD8+ Simpson's diversity between patients and controls. It was found that more than 25 CD8+ CDR3 sequences were shared between patients and controls.

Within the sample, this clonotype is medium-sized. Its antigen is unidentified. The receptor comes from a human donor with aplastic anemia. The sample taken for sequencing was sorted CD4+, CD8+, or CD8+CD57+ T cells (not recorded which) from PBMCs. V is TRBV25-1 and J is TRBJ2-1; D not resolved. The CDR3 region has the DNA TGTGCCACCTCCGGTATCTCGTTGGTCGATGAGCAGTTCTTC. This sequence encodes CATSGISLVDEQFF. Drawing the rest from reference TRBV25-1 and TRBJ2-1, the complete variable domain is EADIYQTPRYLVIGTGKKITLECSQTMGHDKMYWYQQDPGMELHLIHYSYGVNSTEKGDLSSESTVSRIRTEHFPLTLESARPSHTSQYLCATSGISLVDEQFFGPGTRLTVL.